This TCR beta chain was sequenced for a study of blood T cell repertoires in COVID-19. Study overall: The United States, Italy and Spain were the sources of the acute and convalescent COVID-19 samples. The analysed material was cDNA or gDNA that came from T cells, B-cell-depleted T cells, or PBMCs.

In the original workflow: Estimation of nucleated cell counts relied on the amplification of reference gene primers. Assay used: immunoSEQ multiplex PCR; TCRdb lists only in-frame clones, some missing. V, J and clone size reflect that table, while D and trimming were determined from the DNA. The sample shows roughly 49,000 clones, roughly 84% of them seen only once. The CDR3 covers 12 residues. The V and J ends lost 4 bases and 9 bases, in that order; junction bases with no gene match: 3. Germline CDR1 SNHLY, CDR2 FYNNEI. This TCR derives from a middle-aged man with active COVID-19. The chain recombines TRBV2 with TRBJ2-3, with 8 bases fitting TRBD1. Sequencing was performed on peripheral blood. Here the CDR3 DNA reads TGTGCCAGCAGTGGAACAGGGGGAACGCAGTATTTT. Translated: CASSGTGGTQYF.